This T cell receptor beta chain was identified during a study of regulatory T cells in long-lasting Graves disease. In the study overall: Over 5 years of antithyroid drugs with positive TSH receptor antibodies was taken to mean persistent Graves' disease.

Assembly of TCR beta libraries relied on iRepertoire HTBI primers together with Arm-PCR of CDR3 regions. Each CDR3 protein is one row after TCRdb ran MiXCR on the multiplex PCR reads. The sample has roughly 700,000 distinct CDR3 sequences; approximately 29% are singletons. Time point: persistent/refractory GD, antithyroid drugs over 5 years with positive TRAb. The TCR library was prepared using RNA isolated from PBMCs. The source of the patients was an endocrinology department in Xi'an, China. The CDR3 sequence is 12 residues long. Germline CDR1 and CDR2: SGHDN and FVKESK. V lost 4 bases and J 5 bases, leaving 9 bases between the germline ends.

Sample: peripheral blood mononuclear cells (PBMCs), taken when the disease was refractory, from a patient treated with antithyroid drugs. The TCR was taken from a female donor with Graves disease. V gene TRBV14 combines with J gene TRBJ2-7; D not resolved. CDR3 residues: CASSPLPNEQYF. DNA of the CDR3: TGTGCCAGCAGCCCCCTCCCCAACGAGCAGTACTTC.